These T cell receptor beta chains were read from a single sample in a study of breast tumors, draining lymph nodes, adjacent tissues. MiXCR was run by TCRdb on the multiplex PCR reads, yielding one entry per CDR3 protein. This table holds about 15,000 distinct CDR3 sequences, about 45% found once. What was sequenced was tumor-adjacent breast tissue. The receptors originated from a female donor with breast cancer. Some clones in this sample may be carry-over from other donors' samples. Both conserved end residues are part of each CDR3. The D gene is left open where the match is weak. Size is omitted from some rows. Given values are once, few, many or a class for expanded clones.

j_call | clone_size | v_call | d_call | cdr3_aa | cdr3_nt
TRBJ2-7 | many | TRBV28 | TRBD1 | CASQGVGYEQYF | TGTGCCAGCCAGGGGGTGGGGTACGAGCAGTACTTC
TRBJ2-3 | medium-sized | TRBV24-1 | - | CATSPGGRGGGLLDTQYF | TGTGCCACCAGTCCCGGGGGGCGTGGCGGGGGTCTATTGGATACGCAGTATTTT
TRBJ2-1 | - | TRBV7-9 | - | CASSSPHRSYNEQFF | TGTGCCAGCAGCTCCCCTCACCGCTCCTACAATGAGCAGTTCTTC
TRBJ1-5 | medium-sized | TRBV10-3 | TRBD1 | CAISESRDSRNQPQHF | TGTGCCATCAGTGAGTCAAGGGACAGTCGAAATCAGCCCCAGCATTTT
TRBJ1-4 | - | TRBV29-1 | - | CSVEDRNEKLFF | TGCAGCGTTGAAGACAGGAATGAAAAACTGTTTTTT
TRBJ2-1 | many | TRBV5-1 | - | CASSLGTFNEQFF | TGCGCCAGCAGCTTGGGGACGTTTAATGAGCAGTTCTTC
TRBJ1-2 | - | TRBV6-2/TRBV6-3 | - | CASSYSIANYGYTF | TGTGCCAGCAGTTACTCGATTGCTAACTATGGCTACACCTTC
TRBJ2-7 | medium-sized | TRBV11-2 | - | CASSRPTTGFSSYEQYF | TGTGCCAGCAGCCGCCCTACAACGGGGTTCAGCTCCTACGAGCAGTACTTC
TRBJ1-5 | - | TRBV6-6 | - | CASSSGQPQHF | TGTGCCAGCAGTTCGGGTCAGCCCCAGCATTTT
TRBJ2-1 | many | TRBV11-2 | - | CASSKDPGPNNEQFF | TGTGCCAGCAGCAAAGACCCAGGGCCAAACAATGAGCAGTTCTTC
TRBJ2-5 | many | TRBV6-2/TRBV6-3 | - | CATTERAKTQYF | TGTGCCACCACAGAGCGTGCAAAGACCCAGTACTTC
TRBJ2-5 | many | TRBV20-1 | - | CSARGPDEALAETQYF | TGCAGTGCTAGAGGCCCGGATGAAGCGTTGGCAGAGACCCAGTACTTC
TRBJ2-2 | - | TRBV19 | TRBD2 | CASSMSPSGTGELFF | TGTGCCAGTAGTATGTCGCCTAGCGGCACCGGGGAGCTGTTTTTT
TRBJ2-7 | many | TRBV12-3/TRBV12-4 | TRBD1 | CASSLGTASYEQYF | TGTGCCAGCAGTTTGGGGACAGCCTCCTACGAGCAGTACTTC
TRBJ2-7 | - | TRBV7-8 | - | CASSSPGTRQTYEQYF | TGTGCCAGCAGCTCCCCCGGGACTCGCCAAACTTACGAGCAGTACTTC